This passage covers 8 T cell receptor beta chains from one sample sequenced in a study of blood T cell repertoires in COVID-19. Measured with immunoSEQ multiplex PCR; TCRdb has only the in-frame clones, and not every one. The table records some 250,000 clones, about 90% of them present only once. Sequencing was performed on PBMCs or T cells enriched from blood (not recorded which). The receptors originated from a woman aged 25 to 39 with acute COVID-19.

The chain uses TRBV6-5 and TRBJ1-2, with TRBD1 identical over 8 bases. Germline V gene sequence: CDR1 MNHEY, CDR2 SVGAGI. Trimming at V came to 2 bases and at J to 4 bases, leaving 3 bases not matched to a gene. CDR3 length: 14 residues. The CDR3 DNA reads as TGTGCCAGCAGTTACGAGGGACAGGTCTATGGCTACACCTTC. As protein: CASSYEGQVYGYTF.

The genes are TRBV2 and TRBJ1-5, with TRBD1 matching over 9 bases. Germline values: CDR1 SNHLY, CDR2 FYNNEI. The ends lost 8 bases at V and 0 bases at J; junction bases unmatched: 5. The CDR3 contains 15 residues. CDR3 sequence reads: CASRDRALSNQPQHF. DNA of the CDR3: TGTGCCAGCCGGGACAGGGCCCTTAGCAATCAGCCCCAGCATTTT.

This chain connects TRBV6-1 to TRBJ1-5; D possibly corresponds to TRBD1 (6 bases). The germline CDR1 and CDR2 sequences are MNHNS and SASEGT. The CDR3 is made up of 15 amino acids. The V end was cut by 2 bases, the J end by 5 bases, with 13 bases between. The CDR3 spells CASSEPPDSYQPQHF. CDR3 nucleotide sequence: TGTGCCAGCAGTGAACCTCCGGACAGCTATCAGCCCCAGCATTTT.

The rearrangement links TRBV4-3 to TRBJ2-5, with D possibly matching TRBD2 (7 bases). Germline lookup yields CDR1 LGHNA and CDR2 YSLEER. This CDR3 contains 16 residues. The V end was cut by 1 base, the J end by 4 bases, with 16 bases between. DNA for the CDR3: TGCGCCAGCAGCCAAGGTGGAGGGGGGGGTCGAGAGACCCAGTACTTC. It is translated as CASSQGGGGGRETQYF.

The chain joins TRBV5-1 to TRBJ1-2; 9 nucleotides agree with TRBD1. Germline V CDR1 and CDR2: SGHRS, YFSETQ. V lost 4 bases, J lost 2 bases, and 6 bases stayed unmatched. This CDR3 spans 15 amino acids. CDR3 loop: CASSPSGTGNYGYTF. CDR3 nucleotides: TGCGCCAGCAGCCCATCCGGGACAGGGAACTATGGCTACACCTTC.

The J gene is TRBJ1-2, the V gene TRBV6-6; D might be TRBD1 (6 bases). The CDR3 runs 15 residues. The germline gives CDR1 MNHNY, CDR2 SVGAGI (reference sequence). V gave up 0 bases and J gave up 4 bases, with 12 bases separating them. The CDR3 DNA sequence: TGTGCCAGCAGTTACTCAGCAGGGGCCGTCTATGGCTACACCTTC. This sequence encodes CASSYSAGAVYGYTF.

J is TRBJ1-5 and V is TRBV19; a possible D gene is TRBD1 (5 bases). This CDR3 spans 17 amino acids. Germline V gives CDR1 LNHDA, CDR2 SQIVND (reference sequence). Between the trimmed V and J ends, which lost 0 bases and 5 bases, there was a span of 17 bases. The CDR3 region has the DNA TGTGCCAGTAGTATAGATCAGGGCAGGGCCAAGGATCAGCCCCAGCATTTT. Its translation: CASSIDQGRAKDQPQHF.

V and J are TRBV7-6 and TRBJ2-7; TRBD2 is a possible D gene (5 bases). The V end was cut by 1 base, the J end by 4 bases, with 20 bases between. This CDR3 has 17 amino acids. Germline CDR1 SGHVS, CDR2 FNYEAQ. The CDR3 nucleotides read TGTGCCAGCAGCTTAGGAGGACTTGGTGGAGGTCTGTACGAGCAGTACTTC. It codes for CASSLGGLGGGLYEQYF.